The present T cell receptor (beta chain) was sequenced within a study of PD-1 blockade in classical Hodgkin lymphoma. Study-wide findings and caveats: Newly diagnosed patients were reported to start with lower TCR diversity than healthy donors. The authors excluded patients who started nivolumab under 1 year after ASCT. Newly diagnosed patients had diversity similar to the baseline diversity of complete responders.

As to this clone: The antigen remains undetermined.

The method was immunoSEQ multiplex PCR; TCRdb's version includes in-frame clones alone and lacks a portion of them. The table records 31,000 or so clones, 70% to 80% of them present only once. The V end was cut by 2 bases, the J end by 4 bases, with 15 bases between. CDR1 is SGHRS and CDR2 is YFSETQ in the germline V gene. This CDR3 region has 16 residues. All patients experienced relapse after autologous stem cell transplantation, and brentuximab vedotin exposure was variable. Patients reached a best response of complete response, partial response or progressive disease. The rearrangement uses TRBV5-1 and TRBJ2-2; perhaps D is TRBD1 or TRBD2 (5 bases each). The input for sequencing was peripheral blood mononuclear cells (PBMCs), taken before the second cycle of nivolumab. This clonotype originated in a human donor with classical Hodgkin lymphoma. The CDR3 loop is CASSLTQGTGTGELFF. CDR3 DNA: TGCGCCAGCAGCTTAACTCAAGGGACGGGCACCGGGGAGCTGTTTTTT.